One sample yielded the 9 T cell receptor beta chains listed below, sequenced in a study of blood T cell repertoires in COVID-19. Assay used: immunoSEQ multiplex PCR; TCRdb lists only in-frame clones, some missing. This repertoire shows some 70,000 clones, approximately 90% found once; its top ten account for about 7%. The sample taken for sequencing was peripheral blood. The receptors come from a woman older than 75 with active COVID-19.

This CDR3 reads CASSKKACPRGSTDTQYF. The CDR3, as DNA: TGTGCCAGCAGCAAAAAAGCCTGTCCGCGCGGTAGCACAGATACGCAGTATTTT. The chain joins TRBV21-1 to TRBJ2-3; the DNA was not used to check the table's D call, TRBD2. TRBV21-1 is classified as a pseudogene. This CDR3 region has 18 residues.

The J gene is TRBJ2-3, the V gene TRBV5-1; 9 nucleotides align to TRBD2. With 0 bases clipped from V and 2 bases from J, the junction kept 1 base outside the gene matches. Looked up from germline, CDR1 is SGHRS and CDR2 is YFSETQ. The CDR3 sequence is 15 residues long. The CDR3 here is CASSLASGTTDTQYF. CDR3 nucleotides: TGCGCCAGCAGCTTGGCTAGCGGGACCACAGATACGCAGTATTTT. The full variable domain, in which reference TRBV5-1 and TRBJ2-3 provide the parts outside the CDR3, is KAGVTQTPRYLIKTRGQQVTLSCSPISGHRSVSWYQQTPGQGLQFLFEYFSETQRNKGNFPGRFSGRQFSNSRSEMNVSTLELGDSALYLCASSLASGTTDTQYFGPGTRLTVL.

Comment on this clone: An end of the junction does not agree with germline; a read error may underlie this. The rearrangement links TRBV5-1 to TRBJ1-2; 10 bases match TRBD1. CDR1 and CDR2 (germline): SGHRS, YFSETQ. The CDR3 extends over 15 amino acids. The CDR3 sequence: CTSTPVTGGAGGYTF. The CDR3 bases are TGCACCAGCACCCCGGTGACAGGGGGCGCGGGCGGCTACACCTTC.

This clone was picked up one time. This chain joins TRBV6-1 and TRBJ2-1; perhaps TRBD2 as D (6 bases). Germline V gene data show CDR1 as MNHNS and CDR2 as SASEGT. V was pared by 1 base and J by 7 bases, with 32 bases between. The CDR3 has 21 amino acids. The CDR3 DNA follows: TGTGCCAGCAGTGAAGAGGGATCCAATCGGGGGATCGCAGCGACGGGAAATGAGCAGTTCTTC. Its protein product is CASSEEGSNRGIAATGNEQFF.

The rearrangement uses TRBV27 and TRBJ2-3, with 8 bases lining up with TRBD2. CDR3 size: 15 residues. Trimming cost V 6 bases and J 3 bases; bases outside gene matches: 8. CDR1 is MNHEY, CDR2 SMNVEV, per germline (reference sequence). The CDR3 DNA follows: TGTGCCAGCAGAGGAGCCAGCGGGAGTACAGATACGCAGTATTTT. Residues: CASRGASGSTDTQYF.

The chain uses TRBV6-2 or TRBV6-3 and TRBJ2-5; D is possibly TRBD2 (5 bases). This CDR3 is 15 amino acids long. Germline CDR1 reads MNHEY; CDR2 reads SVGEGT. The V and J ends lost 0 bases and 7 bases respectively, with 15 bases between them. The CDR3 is CASSYSTDPRGTQYF. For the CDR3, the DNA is TGTGCCAGCAGTTACTCCACGGACCCCCGGGGGACCCAGTACTTC.

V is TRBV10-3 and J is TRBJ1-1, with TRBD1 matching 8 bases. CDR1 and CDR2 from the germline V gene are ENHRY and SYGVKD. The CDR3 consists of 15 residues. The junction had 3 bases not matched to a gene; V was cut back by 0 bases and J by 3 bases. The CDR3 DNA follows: TGTGCCATCAGTGAGTCGGGCAGGGGGCACACTGAAGCTTTCTTT. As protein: CAISESGRGHTEAFF.

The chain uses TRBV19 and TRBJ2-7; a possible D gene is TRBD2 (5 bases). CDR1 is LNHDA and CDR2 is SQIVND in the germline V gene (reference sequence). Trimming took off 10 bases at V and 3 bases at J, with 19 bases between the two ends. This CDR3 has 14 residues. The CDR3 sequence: CANERRSAFYEQYF. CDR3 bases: TGTGCCAACGAGCGGCGGAGCGCATTCTACGAGCAGTACTTC.

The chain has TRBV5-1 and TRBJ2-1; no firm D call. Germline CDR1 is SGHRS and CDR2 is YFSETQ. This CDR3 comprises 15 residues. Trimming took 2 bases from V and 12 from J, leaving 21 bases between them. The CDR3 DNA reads TGCGCCAGCAGCTTACCTCGAGACCTCCCTCGAGGGCAGTTCTTC. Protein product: CASSLPRDLPRGQFF.